Here is one T cell receptor (beta chain) with its context. Its cognate antigen is unknown. PCR involved 60 Vbeta and 13 Jbeta primers. Measured with immunoSEQ multiplex PCR; TCRdb has only the in-frame clones, and not every one. Of approximately 87,000 clones in the sample, about 83% were seen once. This entry is derived from a study of cytomegalovirus exposure and HLA in healthy donors. Study background: Earlier, some 180 million T cells were analyzed, and 117 million unique TCR beta sequences were found among them.

Study-level findings and limits: The HLA-A and HLA-B alleles of most subjects were reportedly predicted accurately from TCR beta sequences. The records held CMV serostatus as the only immune exposure information. Researchers left out some V segments, among them TRBV6-2 and TRBV6-3, as indistinguishable.

The CDR3 length is 15 residues. The V segment lost 4 bases and the J segment 0 bases; nucleotides outside the gene matches: 6. Germline CDR1 is SGHVS and CDR2 is FQNEAQ. The gene calls are TRBV7-8 and TRBJ2-7; TRBD1 agrees at 7 bases. This TCR was sampled from a woman under 30 in good health and CMV-seropositive. The sequencing input was PBMCs. The CDR3, as DNA: TGTGCCAGCAGCTACGAGGGGGCTCGCTCCTACGAGCAGTACTTC. Translating gives CASSYEGARSYEQYF. Supplemented by reference TRBV7-8 and TRBJ2-7, the full variable domain reads GAGVSQSPRYKVAKRGQDVALRCDPISGHVSLFWYQQALGQGPEFLTYFQNEAQLDKSGLPSDRFFAERPEGSVSTLKIQRTQQEDSAVYLCASSYEGARSYEQYFGPGTRLTVT.